This entry concerns a single T cell receptor (beta chain). Germline is not matched at one junction end, which may reflect a read error. This sample was taken from a study of tumor-infiltrating lymphocytes in oesophageal squamous cell carcinoma. This CDR3 has 11 residues. CDR1 SGHTA and CDR2 FQGNSA come from the germline V gene. TCRdb passed the PCR reads through MiXCR, listing each CDR3 protein once. The profile shows 15,000 to 20,000 distinct CDR3 sequences, 42% of them singletons. The chain is built from TRBV7-2 and TRBJ1-3; D is unclear. This TCR derives from a female donor with esophageal squamous cell carcinoma. Specimen: normal esophageal tissue next to the tumor. The CDR3 sequence: CGTGSRNTLYF. CDR3 in DNA: TGTGGGACTGGCTCTAGAAACACCTTATATTTT. Full variable domain (remainder filled in from reference TRBV7-2 and TRBJ1-3): GAGVSQSPSNKVTEKGKDVELRCDPISGHTALYWYRQSLGQGLEFLIYFQGNSAPDKSGLPSDRFSAERTGGSVSTLTIQRTQQEDSAVYLCGTGSRNTLYFGEGSWLTVV.